The T cell receptor (beta chain) described here comes from a study of T cell repertoires in cytomegalovirus infection. Study details: Through public TCR beta signatures, both CMV infection and matching HLA type were indicated.

This clonotype was counted only a few times. Its antigen remains unidentified. Study-wide results and caveats: Carriage of CMV together with the relevant HLA was identifiable through cumulative public TCR beta family frequency. Dominating the ex vivo response were TCR beta clonotypes that were CMV-specific and HLA-C-restricted.

TCRdb analysed the reads with MiXCR anew, one entry per CDR3 protein. The sample has a few hundred thousand distinct CDR3 sequences, 15% to 20% seen once. V was trimmed by 6 bases and J by 6 bases, leaving 17 bases between them. The germline gives CDR1 SEHNR, CDR2 FQNEAQ (reference sequence). The CDR3 sequence is 14 residues long. The sample comprised PBMCs. The V and J genes are TRBV7-9 and TRBJ1-1; D may be TRBD1 (5 bases). This receptor was taken from a human donor in good health (CMV status not recorded). Some clones in this sample may be carry-over from other donors' samples. The CDR3 nucleotides read TGTGCCAGCAGGGATTGGGGGGACCGCCCTGAAGCTTTCTTT. It yields the protein CASRDWGDRPEAFF.